This T cell receptor (beta chain) was identified in a study of T cell responses to AZD1222 COVID-19 vaccine. Study-wide points: Spike-specific TCR breadth and depth both grew after two AZD1222 doses. Baseline antibody screening turned up just a handful of seropositive AZD1222 recipients. Repertoires were sampled only after the peak T cell response. Donors were mostly white British, more females; clonal diversity possibly underestimated.

Assay used: immunoSEQ multiplex PCR; TCRdb lists only in-frame clones, some missing. The repertoire includes 95,000 to 100,000 clones, around nine tenths of them detected once, and 1% to 1.5% sits in the top ten. Looked up from germline, CDR1 is SNHLY and CDR2 is FYNNEI. Losses at the gene ends were 8 bases for V and 2 bases for J; bases not matched to a gene: 11. There are 15 residues in the CDR3. This clone was seen a handful of times. Its specificity is unknown. Sequences were derived from peripheral blood, sampled on day 0 of AZD1222 vaccination. The chain couples TRBV2 to TRBJ2-5; 7 nucleotides align to TRBD2. The source of this sequence is an adult in good health. The CDR3 nucleotides read TGTGCCAGCGGCCTTTCCAGCGGGGCACAAGAGACCCAGTACTTC. This sequence encodes CASGLSSGAQETQYF.